A selection of T cell receptor beta chains follows, all from one sample in a study of Graves' ophthalmopathy and Graves' hyperthyroidism. MiXCR, applied by TCRdb to the multiplex PCR reads, yields one record per CDR3 protein. The repertoire consists of about 740,000 distinct CDR3 sequences, with roughly 40% occurring once and the leading ten covering about 40%. Specimen: peripheral blood. The receptors stem from an adult man with Graves' ophthalmopathy. The CDR3 runs from the conserved cysteine through the conserved F or W. A D gene is named only where the DNA matches it firmly. A clone size is listed for some rows: how often the clone was seen (once, few, many), or a class if it is expanded.

TRBJ2-7 many TRBD2 TRBV29-1 CSVTRGNSYEQYF TGCAGCGTTACGCGGGGGAACTCCTACGAGCAGTACTTC
TRBJ1-6 many . TRBV10-3 CAISGGGRDNSPLHF TGTGCCATCAGTGGTGGGGGCAGGGATAATTCACCCCTCCACTTT
TRBJ2-7 few TRBD2 TRBV20-1 CSAHPFSGSHLSQFYEQYF TGCAGTGCTCACCCATTCAGCGGGAGTCACCTGAGCCAATTCTACGAGCAGTACTTC
TRBJ2-2 . . TRBV9 CASSVKGLEGELFF TGTGCCAGCAGCGTAAAGGGCCTAGAGGGGGAGCTGTTTTTT
TRBJ1-3 few . TRBV14 CASSSRGLGNTIYF TGTGCCAGCAGTTCGCGGGGGCTCGGAAACACCATATATTTT
TRBJ2-5 . TRBD2 TRBV10-2 CASSLTSGSQTQYF TGCGCCAGCAGCCTAACTAGCGGGAGTCAGACCCAGTACTTC
TRBJ1-2 many TRBD1 TRBV7-9 CASSLGQGRHYGYTF TGTGCCAGCAGCCTCGGACAGGGAAGGCACTATGGCTACACCTTC
TRBJ2-7 few . TRBV7-9 CASSQDSAGTYEQYF TGTGCCAGCAGCCAAGATTCGGCCGGAACCTACGAGCAGTACTTC
TRBJ2-2 . TRBD1 TRBV7-9 CASSRPGTATGELFF TGTGCCAGCAGCAGACCCGGGACAGCAACCGGGGAGCTGTTTTTT
TRBJ2-5 . . TRBV10-3 CASSYLWSGQETQYF TGTGCCAGCAGTTACCTGTGGTCTGGCCAAGAGACCCAGTACTTC
TRBJ2-7 many TRBD1 TRBV15 CATSRDYGTVNEQYF TGTGCCACCAGCAGAGATTATGGGACAGTCAACGAGCAGTACTTC
TRBJ2-5 . TRBD1 TRBV5-4 CASSIQGQETQYF TGTGCCAGCAGTATACAGGGGCAAGAGACCCAGTACTTC
TRBJ2-5 . . TRBV15 CATSRGARGAQYF TGTGCCACCAGCCGAGGGGCAAGGGGGGCCCAGTACTTC
TRBJ2-7 . . TRBV30 CAWRDLYEQYF TGTGCCTGGAGGGACCTCTACGAGCAGTACTTC
TRBJ1-4 . . TRBV30 CAWGAGSLSEKLFF TGTGCCTGGGGCGCAGGGTCTCTAAGTGAAAAACTGTTTTTT
TRBJ2-7 once TRBD2 TRBV7-9 CASSFPPGGGYEQYF TGTGCCAGCAGCTTCCCTCCTGGCGGGGGCTACGAGCAGTACTTC
TRBJ1-2 many TRBD1 TRBV25-1 CASRKTGNDYTF TGTGCCAGCAGGAAGACAGGGAATGACTACACCTTC
TRBJ2-2 few TRBD2 TRBV29-1 CSARGRGAWTGELFF TGCAGCGCCCGGGGGCGGGGGGCTTGGACCGGGGAGCTGTTTTTT
TRBJ2-5 . . TRBV5-7 CASSFGGPRFYEQETQYF TGTGCCAGCAGCTTTGGCGGCCCCAGATTTTATGAGCAAGAGACCCAGTACTTC
TRBJ2-7 . TRBD1 TRBV2 CASTPRDSKDEQYF TGTGCCAGCACCCCCCGGGACAGTAAGGACGAGCAGTACTTC
TRBJ2-2 many . TRBV24-1 CATGRGSSTGELFF TGTGCCACGGGGAGGGGGTCTTCGACCGGGGAGCTGTTTTTT
TRBJ2-5 few TRBD1 TRBV5-8 CASSSQYGQGKETQYF TGTGCCAGCAGCTCCCAATACGGACAGGGGAAAGAGACCCAGTACTTC
TRBJ1-5 few . TRBV11-1 CASSRQIGEPQHF TGTGCCAGCAGCCGACAGATTGGGGAGCCCCAGCATTTT
TRBJ2-3 once . TRBV7-9 CASSLEVRPGTDTQYF TGTGCCAGCAGCTTAGAGGTGAGACCCGGCACAGATACGCAGTATTTT
TRBJ2-7 . . TRBV6-5 CASTSRTVGTPYEQYF TGTGCCAGCACCTCCCGGACAGTGGGGACACCCTACGAGCAGTACTTC
TRBJ1-2 . TRBD1 TRBV29-1 CSVSGWDRDYGYTF TGCAGCGTTAGTGGGTGGGACAGGGACTATGGCTACACCTTC
TRBJ2-2 many TRBD2 TRBV7-7 CASSISGSTGELFF TGTGCCAGCAGCATTAGCGGGAGCACCGGGGAGCTGTTTTTT
TRBJ1-1 . . TRBV6-6 CASSYLQGANTETFF TGTGCCAGCAGTTACTTACAGGGCGCGAACACTGAAACTTTCTTT
TRBJ2-2 . . TRBV24-1 CATAWGAQNTGELFF TGTGCCACCGCGTGGGGGGCGCAAAACACCGGGGAGCTGTTTTTT
TRBJ2-7 . TRBD1 TRBV10-2 CASSAPGQGASYEQYF TGCGCCAGCAGTGCCCCGGGACAGGGGGCTTCCTACGAGCAGTACTTC
TRBJ1-6 many . TRBV7-9 CASSLESVGRTPLHF TGTGCCAGCAGCTTAGAGTCGGTGGGACGGACACCCCTCCACTTT
TRBJ1-2 . TRBD1 TRBV14 CASSQDMGTGNGYTF TGTGCCAGCAGCCAAGATATGGGGACAGGGAATGGCTACACCTTC
TRBJ1-5 . TRBD1 TRBV24-1 CAVVRGQGAWQPQHF TGTGCCGTCGTCCGGGGACAGGGGGCTTGGCAGCCCCAGCATTTT
TRBJ2-5 . TRBD2 TRBV7-9 CASSHSGLAGGETQYF TGTGCCAGCAGCCATAGCGGACTAGCGGGAGGGGAGACCCAGTACTTC
TRBJ1-1 once . TRBV15 CATSRGRGFPEAFF TGTGCCACCAGCAGAGGACGGGGATTTCCTGAAGCTTTCTTT
TRBJ2-3 . TRBD2 TRBV2 CASSEASGRVTQYF TGTGCCAGCAGTGAAGCTAGCGGGAGAGTCACGCAGTATTTT
TRBJ1-3 . . TRBV9 CASSQDRWGAAGNTIYF TGTGCCAGCAGCCAAGATCGGTGGGGGGCCGCTGGAAACACCATATATTTT
TRBJ2-2 . . TRBV12-3/TRBV12-4 CASSPRRAANTGELFF TGTGCCAGCAGCCCCAGGCGGGCAGCGAACACCGGGGAGCTGTTTTTT
TRBJ2-2 few . TRBV25-1 CASTYDPYPDGTGELFF TGTGCCAGCACCTATGATCCTTATCCAGATGGCACCGGGGAGCTGTTTTTT
TRBJ2-7 few TRBD1 TRBV29-1 CSVQAGTGGSYEQYF TGCAGCGTTCAAGCGGGGACAGGGGGCTCCTACGAGCAGTACTTC
TRBJ1-1 . . TRBV29-1 CSVEEAGVGAFF TGCAGCGTTGAAGAAGCAGGGGTAGGAGCTTTCTTT
TRBJ2-5 many TRBD1 TRBV7-9 CASSLGQSLQETQYF TGTGCCAGCAGCTTGGGACAGAGCTTACAAGAGACCCAGTACTTC
TRBJ2-5 . . TRBV10-3 CASSYGGRGPDGGETQYF TGTGCCAGCAGTTACGGTGGGAGGGGGCCGGACGGCGGGGAGACCCAGTACTTC
TRBJ2-7 few . TRBV11-2 CASSLDRGWGEQYF TGTGCCAGCAGCTTAGACAGGGGCTGGGGCGAGCAGTACTTC
TRBJ2-6 many . TRBV7-9 CASRKGSGANVLTF TGTGCCAGCAGAAAGGGATCGGGGGCCAACGTCCTGACTTTC
TRBJ2-2 few . TRBV9 CASSQPRDTGELFF TGTGCCAGCAGCCAACCCCGGGACACCGGGGAGCTGTTTTTT